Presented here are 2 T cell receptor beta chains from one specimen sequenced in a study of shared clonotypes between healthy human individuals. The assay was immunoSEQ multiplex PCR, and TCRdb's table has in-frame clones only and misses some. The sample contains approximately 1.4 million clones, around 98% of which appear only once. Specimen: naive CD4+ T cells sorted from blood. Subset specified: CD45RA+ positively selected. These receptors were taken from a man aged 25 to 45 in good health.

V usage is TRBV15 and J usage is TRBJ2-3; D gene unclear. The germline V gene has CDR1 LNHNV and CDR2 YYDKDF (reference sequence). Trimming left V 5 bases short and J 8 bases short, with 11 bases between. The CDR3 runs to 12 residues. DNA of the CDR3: TGTGCCACCAGCCCCCGATCTGGTACGCAGTATTTT. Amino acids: CATSPRSGTQYF.

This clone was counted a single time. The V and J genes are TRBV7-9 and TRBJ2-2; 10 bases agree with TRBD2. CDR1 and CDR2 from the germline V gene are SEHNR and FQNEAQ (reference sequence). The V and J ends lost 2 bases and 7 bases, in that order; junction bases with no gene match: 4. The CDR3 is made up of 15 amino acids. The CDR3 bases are TGTGCCAGCAGCTTAAGGCTAGCGGGAGACGGGGAGCTGTTTTTT. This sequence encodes CASSLRLAGDGELFF.